Listed here are 10 T cell receptor beta chains from one sample, sequenced in a study of blood T cell repertoires in COVID-19. Measured with immunoSEQ multiplex PCR; TCRdb has only the in-frame clones, and not every one. The data hold more than 60,000 clones, with around 76% observed a single time. Sequenced input: peripheral blood. The receptors here all came from a woman of 80 years or more with acute or convalescent COVID-19.

The chain carries TRBV5-1 and TRBJ1-4; 7 bases map to TRBD1. The ends lost 0 bases at V and 5 bases at J; junction bases unmatched: 1. Germline lookup yields CDR1 SGHRS and CDR2 YFSETQ. This CDR3 region has 14 residues. CDR3 in DNA: TGCGCCAGCAGCTTGGACAGGGGAAATGAAAAACTGTTTTTT. Amino acid sequence: CASSLDRGNEKLFF. The full variable domain, with the rest looked up from reference TRBV5-1 and TRBJ1-4, is KAGVTQTPRYLIKTRGQQVTLSCSPISGHRSVSWYQQTPGQGLQFLFEYFSETQRNKGNFPGRFSGRQFSNSRSEMNVSTLELGDSALYLCASSLDRGNEKLFFGSGTQLSVL.

With respect to this clone: The same CDR3 also results from other DNA sequences found in this sample. The V and J genes are TRBV19 and TRBJ1-5; 7 bases align to TRBD1. CDR3 length: 13 residues. Germline V gives CDR1 LNHDA, CDR2 SQIVND (reference sequence). With 5 bases clipped from V and 4 bases from J, the junction kept 2 bases outside the gene matches. The CDR3: CASSGQANQPQHF. The CDR3 nucleotides read TGTGCCAGTAGTGGACAGGCAAATCAGCCCCAGCATTTT.

The rearrangement joins TRBV25-1 to TRBJ2-7; D might be TRBD1 (7 bases). V was shortened by 4 bases and J by 6 bases, with 13 bases between the two germline ends. Germline assignment: CDR1 MGHDK and CDR2 SYGVNS. The CDR3 has 13 amino acids. The CDR3 loop is CASSGWRGPEQYF. The CDR3 coding sequence is TGTGCCAGCAGTGGGTGGAGGGGGCCCGAGCAGTACTTC.

V is TRBV12-3 or TRBV12-4 and J is TRBJ1-5; D unresolved. The CDR3 totals 11 residues. Trimming took off 1 base at V and 12 bases at J, with 7 bases between the two ends. This CDR3 is CASSLGPVQHF. CDR3 DNA: TGTGCCAGCAGTTTAGGCCCGGTCCAGCATTTT.

The chain joins TRBV27 to TRBJ1-5, with D uncertain. The germline V and J ends were trimmed by 0 bases and 2 bases, with 5 bases remaining between them. CDR3 length equals 14 residues. Per germline, CDR1 MNHEY and CDR2 SMNVEV (reference sequence). The CDR3 protein is CASSLSRGNQPQHF. In nucleotides, the CDR3 is TGTGCCAGCAGTTTATCACGGGGCAATCAGCCCCAGCATTTT.

The J gene is TRBJ2-3, the V gene TRBV5-6; TRBD1 aligns across 11 bases. This CDR3 is built from 16 residues. Unmatched junction bases numbered 8, after V lost 5 bases and J lost 3 bases. Per germline, CDR1 SGHDT and CDR2 YYEEEE. The DNA of the CDR3 is TGTGCCAGCAGTCTGGTTGGGGACAGGGGGACAGATACGCAGTATTTT. This sequence encodes CASSLVGDRGTDTQYF.

The chain couples TRBV2 to TRBJ2-3, with 9 bases identical to TRBD1. This CDR3 comprises 15 residues. V was pared by 6 bases and J by 4 bases, with 8 bases of the junction left unmatched. CDR1 and CDR2 from the germline V gene are SNHLY and FYNNEI. The CDR3 protein is CASSPDRGRADTQYF. For the CDR3, the DNA is TGTGCCAGCAGCCCGGACAGGGGCCGGGCAGATACGCAGTATTTT.

This chain connects TRBV5-5 to TRBJ1-3; 8 bases map to TRBD1. J gave up 1 base and V 0 bases, and 6 bases lay outside the gene matches. The CDR3 sequence is 17 residues long. Germline values: CDR1 SGHKS, CDR2 YYEKEE (reference sequence). CDR3 nucleotide sequence: TGTGCCAGCAGCTTGGGACAGGGGCTTTCTTCTGGAAACACCATATATTTT. Translated, it gives CASSLGQGLSSGNTIYF.

J is TRBJ1-1 and V is TRBV19; TRBD1 matches at 9 bases. The germline V gene has CDR1 LNHDA and CDR2 SQIVND (reference sequence). Trimming removed 6 bases from V and 5 bases from J; junction bases left unmatched: 4. This CDR3 has 13 amino acids. The CDR3 loop reads CASSRTGVTEAFF. The CDR3 coding sequence is TGTGCCAGTAGCAGGACAGGGGTGACTGAAGCTTTCTTT. The full variable domain, completed using reference TRBV19 and TRBJ1-1, is DGGITQSPKYLFRKEGQNVTLSCEQNLNHDAMYWYRQDPGQGLRLIYYSQIVNDFQKGDIAEGYSVSREKKESFPLTVTSAQKNPTAFYLCASSRTGVTEAFFGQGTRLTVV.

This clone was seen only once. The chain is built from TRBV21-1 and TRBJ2-4; the DNA was not compared with TRBD2, the D call given in the table. TRBV21-1 has pseudogene status. The CDR3 sequence is 18 residues long. The CDR3 protein is CASSSGLAGVRIVSIQYF. CDR3 coding DNA: TGTGCCAGCAGCTCTGGACTAGCGGGAGTTCGAATAGTAAGCATTCAGTACTTC.